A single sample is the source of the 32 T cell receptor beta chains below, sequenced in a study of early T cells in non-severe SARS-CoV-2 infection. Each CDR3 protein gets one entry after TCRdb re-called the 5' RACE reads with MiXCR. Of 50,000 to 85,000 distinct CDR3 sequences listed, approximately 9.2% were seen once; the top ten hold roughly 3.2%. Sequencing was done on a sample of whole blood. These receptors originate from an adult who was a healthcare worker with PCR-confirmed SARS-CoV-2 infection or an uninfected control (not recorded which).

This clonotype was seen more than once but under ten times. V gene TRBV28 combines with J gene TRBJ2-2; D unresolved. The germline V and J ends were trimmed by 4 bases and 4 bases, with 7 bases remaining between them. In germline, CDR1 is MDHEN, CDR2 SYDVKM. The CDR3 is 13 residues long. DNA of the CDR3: TGTGCCAGCAGTTGGACCTTCACCGGGGAGCTGTTTTTT. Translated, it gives CASSWTFTGELFF.

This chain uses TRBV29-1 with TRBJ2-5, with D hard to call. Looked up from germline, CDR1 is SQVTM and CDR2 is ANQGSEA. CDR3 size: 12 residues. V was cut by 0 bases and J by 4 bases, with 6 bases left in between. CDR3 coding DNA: TGCAGCGTTGAAGATCCAGGAGAGACCCAGTACTTC. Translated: CSVEDPGETQYF.

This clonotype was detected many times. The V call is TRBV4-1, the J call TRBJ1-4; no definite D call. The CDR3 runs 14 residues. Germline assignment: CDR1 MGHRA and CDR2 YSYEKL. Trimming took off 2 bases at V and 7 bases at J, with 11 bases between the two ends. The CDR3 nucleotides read TGCGCCAGCAGCCAAAAGGAAGGTGGTGAAAAACTGTTTTTT. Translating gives CASSQKEGGEKLFF.

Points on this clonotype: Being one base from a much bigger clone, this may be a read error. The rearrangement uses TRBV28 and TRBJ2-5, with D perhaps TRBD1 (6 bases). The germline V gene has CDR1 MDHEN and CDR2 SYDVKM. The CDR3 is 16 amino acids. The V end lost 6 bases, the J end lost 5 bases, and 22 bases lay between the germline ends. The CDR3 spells CASRTPAGTWRETQYF. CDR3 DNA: TGTGCCAGCAGGACCCCTGCCGGGACATGGCGCGAGACCCAGTACTTC.

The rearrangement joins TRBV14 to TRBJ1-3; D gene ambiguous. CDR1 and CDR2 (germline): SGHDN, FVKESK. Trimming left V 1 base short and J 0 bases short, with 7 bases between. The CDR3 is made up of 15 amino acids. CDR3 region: CASSQGTLSGNTIYF. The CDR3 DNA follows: TGTGCCAGCAGCCAAGGAACCCTCTCTGGAAACACCATATATTTT.

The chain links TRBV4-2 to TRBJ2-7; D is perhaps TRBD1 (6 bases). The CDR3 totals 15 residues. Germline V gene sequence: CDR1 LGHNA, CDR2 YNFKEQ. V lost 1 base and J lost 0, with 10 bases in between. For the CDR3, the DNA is TGTGCCAGCAGCCAAGCATTGGGACACTCCTACGAGCAGTACTTC. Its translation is CASSQALGHSYEQYF.

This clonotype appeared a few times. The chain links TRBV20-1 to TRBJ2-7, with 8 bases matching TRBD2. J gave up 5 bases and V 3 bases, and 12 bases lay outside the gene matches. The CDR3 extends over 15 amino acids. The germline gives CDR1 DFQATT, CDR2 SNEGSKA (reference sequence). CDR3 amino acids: CSASLTRTSFNEQYF. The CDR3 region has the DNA TGCAGTGCTAGCCTTACAAGGACTAGCTTCAACGAGCAGTACTTC.

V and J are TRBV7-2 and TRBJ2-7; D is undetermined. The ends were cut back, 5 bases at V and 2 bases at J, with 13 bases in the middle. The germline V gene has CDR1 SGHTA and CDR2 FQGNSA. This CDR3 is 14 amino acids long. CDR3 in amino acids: CASSTRTRAYEQYF. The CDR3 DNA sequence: TGTGCCAGCAGCACCCGGACGCGAGCCTACGAGCAGTACTTC.

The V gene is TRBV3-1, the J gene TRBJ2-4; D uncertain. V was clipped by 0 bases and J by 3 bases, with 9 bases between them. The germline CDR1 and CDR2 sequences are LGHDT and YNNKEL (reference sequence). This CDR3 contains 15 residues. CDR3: CASSQDLAGKNIQYF. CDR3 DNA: TGTGCCAGCAGCCAAGATCTGGCAGGCAAAAACATTCAGTACTTC. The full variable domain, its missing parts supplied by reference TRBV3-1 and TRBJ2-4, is DTAVSQTPKYLVTQMGNDKSIKCEQNLGHDTMYWYKQDSKKFLKIMFSYNNKELIINETVPNRFSPKSPDKAHLNLHINSLELGDSAVYFCASSQDLAGKNIQYFGAGTRLSVL.

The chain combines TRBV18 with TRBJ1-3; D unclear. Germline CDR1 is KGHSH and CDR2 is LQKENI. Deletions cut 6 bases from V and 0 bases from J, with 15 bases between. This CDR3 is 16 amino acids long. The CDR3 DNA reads TGTGCCAGCTCCATCCTACCGTCGGGCTCTGGAAACACCATATATTTT. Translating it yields CASSILPSGSGNTIYF.

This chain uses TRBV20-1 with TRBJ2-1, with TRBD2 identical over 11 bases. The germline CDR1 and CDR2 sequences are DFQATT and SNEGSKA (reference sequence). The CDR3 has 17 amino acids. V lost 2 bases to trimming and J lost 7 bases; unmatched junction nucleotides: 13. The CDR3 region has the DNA TGCAGTGCTAGACCGACCGTAGCGGGAGGGCCCGAGAATGAGCAGTTCTTC. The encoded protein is CSARPTVAGGPENEQFF.

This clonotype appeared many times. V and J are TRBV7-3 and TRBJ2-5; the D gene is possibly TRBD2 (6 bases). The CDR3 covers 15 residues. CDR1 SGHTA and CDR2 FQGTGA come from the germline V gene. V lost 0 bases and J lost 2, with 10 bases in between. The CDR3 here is CASSLTRGTQETQYF. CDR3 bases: TGTGCCAGCAGCTTAACACGGGGGACTCAAGAGACCCAGTACTTC.

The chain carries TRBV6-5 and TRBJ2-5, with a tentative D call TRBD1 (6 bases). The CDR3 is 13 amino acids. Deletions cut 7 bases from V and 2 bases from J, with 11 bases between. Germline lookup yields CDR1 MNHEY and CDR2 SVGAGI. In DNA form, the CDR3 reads TGTGCCAGCACCCTGACAGGACAAGAGACCCAGTACTTC. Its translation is CASTLTGQETQYF.

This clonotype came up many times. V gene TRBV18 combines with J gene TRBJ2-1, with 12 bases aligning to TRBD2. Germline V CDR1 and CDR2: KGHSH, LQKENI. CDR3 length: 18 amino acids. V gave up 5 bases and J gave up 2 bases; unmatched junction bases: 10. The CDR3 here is CASSRLAGDLVPYNEQFF. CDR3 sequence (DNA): TGTGCCAGCTCAAGACTAGCGGGAGACCTCGTCCCCTACAATGAGCAGTTCTTC.

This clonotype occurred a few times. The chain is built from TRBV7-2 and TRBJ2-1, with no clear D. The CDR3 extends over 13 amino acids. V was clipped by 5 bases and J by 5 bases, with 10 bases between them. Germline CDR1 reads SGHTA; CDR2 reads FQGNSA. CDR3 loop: CASSQSAHNEQFF. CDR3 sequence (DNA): TGTGCCAGCAGCCAAAGCGCACACAATGAGCAGTTCTTC.

The CDR3 nucleotides read TGCAGCGTTGCATGGAGGGGGCTGAACACTGAAGCTTTCTTT. Translation gives CSVAWRGLNTEAFF. The chain employs TRBV29-1 and TRBJ1-1; 7 nucleotides agree with TRBD1. Germline V CDR1 and CDR2: SQVTM, ANQGSEA. The CDR3 runs to 14 residues. V lost 4 bases and J lost 0; bases outside the gene matches: 5. The full variable domain, completed using reference TRBV29-1 and TRBJ1-1, is SAVISQKPSRDICQRGTSLTIQCQVDSQVTMMFWYRQQPGQSLTLIATANQGSEATYESGFVIDKFPISRPNLTFSTLTVSNMSPEDSSIYLCSVAWRGLNTEAFFGQGTRLTVV.

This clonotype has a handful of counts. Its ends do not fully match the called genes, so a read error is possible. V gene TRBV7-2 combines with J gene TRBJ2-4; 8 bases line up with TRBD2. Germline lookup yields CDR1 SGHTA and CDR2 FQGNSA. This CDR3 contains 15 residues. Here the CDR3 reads CASSLAGLAKNIQYF. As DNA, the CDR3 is TGTGCCAGCAGCCTAGCGGGCCTAGCCAAAAACATTCAGTACTTC.

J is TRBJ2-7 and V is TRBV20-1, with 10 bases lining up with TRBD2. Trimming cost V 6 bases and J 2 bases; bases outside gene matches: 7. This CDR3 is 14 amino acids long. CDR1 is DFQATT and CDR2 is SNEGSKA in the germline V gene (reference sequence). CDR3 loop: CSASGLATAYEQYF. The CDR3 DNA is TGCAGTGCCTCGGGACTAGCGACCGCCTACGAGCAGTACTTC.

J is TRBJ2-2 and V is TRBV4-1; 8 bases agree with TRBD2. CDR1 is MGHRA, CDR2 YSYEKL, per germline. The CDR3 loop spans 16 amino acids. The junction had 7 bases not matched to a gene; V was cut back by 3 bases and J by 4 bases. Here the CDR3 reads CASSQQAGVPTGELFF. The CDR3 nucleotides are TGCGCCAGCAGCCAGCAAGCGGGAGTACCCACCGGGGAGCTGTTTTTT.

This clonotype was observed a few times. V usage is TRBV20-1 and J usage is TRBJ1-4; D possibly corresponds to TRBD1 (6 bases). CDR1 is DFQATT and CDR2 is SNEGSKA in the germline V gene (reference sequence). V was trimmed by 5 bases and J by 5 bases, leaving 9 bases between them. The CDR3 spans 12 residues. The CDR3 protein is CSAGQQNEKLFF. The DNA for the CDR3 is TGCAGTGCTGGACAGCAAAATGAAAAACTGTTTTTT.

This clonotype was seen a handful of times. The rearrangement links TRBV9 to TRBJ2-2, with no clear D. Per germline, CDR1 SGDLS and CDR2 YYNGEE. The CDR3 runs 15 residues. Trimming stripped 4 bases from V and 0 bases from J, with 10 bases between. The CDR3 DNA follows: TGTGCCAGCAGCCCAGAGGACCCGAACACCGGGGAGCTGTTTTTT. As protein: CASSPEDPNTGELFF.

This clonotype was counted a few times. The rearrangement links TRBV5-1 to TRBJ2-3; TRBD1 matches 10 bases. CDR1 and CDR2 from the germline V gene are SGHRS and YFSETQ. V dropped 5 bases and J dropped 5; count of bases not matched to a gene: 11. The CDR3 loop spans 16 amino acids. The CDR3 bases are TGCGCCAGCAGAGAAACCGGGACAGGGGTGATAGATACGCAGTATTTT. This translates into CASRETGTGVIDTQYF. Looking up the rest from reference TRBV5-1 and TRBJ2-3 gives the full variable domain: KAGVTQTPRYLIKTRGQQVTLSCSPISGHRSVSWYQQTPGQGLQFLFEYFSETQRNKGNFPGRFSGRQFSNSRSEMNVSTLELGDSALYLCASRETGTGVIDTQYFGPGTRLTVL.

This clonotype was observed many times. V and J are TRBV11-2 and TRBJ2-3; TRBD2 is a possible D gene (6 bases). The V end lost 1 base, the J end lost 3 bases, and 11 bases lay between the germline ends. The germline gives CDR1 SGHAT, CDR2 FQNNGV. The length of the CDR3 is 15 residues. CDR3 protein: CASSLGGTPTDTQYF. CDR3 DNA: TGTGCCAGCAGCTTAGGCGGGACGCCGACAGATACGCAGTATTTT.

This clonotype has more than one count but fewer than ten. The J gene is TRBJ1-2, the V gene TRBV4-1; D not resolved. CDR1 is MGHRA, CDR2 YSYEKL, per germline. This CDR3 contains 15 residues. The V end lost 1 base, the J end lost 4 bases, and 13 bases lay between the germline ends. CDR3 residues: CASSQVENTIYGYTF. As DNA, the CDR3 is TGCGCCAGCAGCCAAGTGGAGAACACCATCTATGGCTACACCTTC.

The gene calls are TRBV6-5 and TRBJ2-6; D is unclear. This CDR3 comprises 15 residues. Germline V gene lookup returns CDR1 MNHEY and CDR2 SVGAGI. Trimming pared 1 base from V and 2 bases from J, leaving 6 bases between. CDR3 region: CASSYLVAGANVLTF. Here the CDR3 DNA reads TGTGCCAGCAGTTACTTGGTTGCTGGGGCCAACGTCCTGACTTTC.

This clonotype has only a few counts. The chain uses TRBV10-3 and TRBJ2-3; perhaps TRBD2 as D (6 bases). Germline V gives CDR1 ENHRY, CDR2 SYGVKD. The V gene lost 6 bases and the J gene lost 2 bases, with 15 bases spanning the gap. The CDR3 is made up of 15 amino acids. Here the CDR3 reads CAIRSDGSITDTQYF. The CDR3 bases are TGTGCCATCAGGAGTGACGGGAGCATCACAGATACGCAGTATTTT.

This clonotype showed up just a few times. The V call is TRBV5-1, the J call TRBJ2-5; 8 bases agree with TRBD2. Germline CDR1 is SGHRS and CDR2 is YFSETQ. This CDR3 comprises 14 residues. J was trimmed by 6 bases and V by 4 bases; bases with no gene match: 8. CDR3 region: CASSAGASGQTQYF. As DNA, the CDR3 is TGCGCCAGCAGCGCGGGGGCTAGCGGGCAGACCCAGTACTTC.

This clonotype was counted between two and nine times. CDR3 region: CASSPFGQGADTEAFF. Here the CDR3 DNA reads TGTGCCAGCAGCCCCTTCGGACAGGGGGCGGACACTGAAGCTTTCTTT. The gene calls are TRBV3-1 and TRBJ1-1, with 11 positions matching TRBD1. V lost 4 bases and J lost 3; bases outside the gene matches: 7. The CDR3 runs 16 residues. Germline V lookup: CDR1 LGHDT, CDR2 YNNKEL (reference sequence).

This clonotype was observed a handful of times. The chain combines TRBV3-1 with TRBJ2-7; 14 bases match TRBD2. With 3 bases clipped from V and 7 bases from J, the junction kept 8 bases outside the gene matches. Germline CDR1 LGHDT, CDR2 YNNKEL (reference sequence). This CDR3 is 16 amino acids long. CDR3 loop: CASSHLGLAGEQEQYF. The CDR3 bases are TGTGCCAGCAGCCACCTGGGACTAGCGGGAGAACAAGAGCAGTACTTC.

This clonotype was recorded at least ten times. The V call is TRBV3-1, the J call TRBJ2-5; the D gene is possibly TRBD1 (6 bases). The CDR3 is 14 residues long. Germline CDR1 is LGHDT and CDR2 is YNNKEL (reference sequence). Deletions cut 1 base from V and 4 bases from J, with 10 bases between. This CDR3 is CASSQAQGVETQYF. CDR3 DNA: TGTGCCAGCAGCCAAGCACAGGGAGTAGAGACCCAGTACTTC.

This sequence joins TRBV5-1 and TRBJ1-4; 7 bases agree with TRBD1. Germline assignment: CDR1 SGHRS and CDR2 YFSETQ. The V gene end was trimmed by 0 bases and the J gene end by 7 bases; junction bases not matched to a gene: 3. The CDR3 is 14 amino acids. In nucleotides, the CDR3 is TGCGCCAGCAGCTTGGACAGGGGAACTGAAAAACTGTTTTTT. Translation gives CASSLDRGTEKLFF.

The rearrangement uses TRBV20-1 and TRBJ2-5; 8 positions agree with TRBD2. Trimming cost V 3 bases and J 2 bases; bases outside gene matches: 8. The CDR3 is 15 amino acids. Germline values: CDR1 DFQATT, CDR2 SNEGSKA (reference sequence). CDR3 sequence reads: CSASVAGKGQETQYF. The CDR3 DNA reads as TGCAGTGCTAGCGTAGCGGGGAAGGGGCAAGAGACCCAGTACTTC.